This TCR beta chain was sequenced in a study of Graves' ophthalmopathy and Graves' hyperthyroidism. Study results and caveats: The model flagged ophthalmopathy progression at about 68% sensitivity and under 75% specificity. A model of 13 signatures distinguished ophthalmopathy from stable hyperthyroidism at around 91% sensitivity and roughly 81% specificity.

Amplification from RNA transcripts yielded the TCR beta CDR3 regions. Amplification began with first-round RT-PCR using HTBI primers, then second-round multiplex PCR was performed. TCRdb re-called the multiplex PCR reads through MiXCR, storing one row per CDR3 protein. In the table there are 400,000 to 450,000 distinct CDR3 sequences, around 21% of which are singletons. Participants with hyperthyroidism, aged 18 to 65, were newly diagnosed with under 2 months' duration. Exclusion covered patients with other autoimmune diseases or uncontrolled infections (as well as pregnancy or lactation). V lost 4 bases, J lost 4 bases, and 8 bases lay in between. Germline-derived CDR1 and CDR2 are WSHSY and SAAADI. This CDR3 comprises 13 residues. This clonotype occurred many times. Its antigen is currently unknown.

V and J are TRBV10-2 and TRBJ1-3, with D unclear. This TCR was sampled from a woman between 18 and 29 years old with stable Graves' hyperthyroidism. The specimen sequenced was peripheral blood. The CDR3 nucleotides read TGCGCCAGCAGTGCGATATCCGGAAACACCATATATTTT. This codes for CASSAISGNTIYF.